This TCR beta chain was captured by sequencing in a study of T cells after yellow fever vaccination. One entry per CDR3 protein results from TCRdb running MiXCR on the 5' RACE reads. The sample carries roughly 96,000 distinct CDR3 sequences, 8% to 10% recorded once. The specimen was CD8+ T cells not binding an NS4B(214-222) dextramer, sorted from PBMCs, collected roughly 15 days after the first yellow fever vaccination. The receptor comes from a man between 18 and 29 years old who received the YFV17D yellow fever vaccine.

Here the CDR3 DNA reads TGTGCCAGCAGTTTATACGGGGGACACACAGATACGCAGTATTTT. Translating gives CASSLYGGHTDTQYF. J is TRBJ2-3 and V is TRBV12-3 or TRBV12-4, with D tentatively TRBD1 or TRBD2 (6 bases each). This CDR3 region has 15 residues. V was shortened by 2 bases and J by 2 bases, with 11 bases between the two germline ends.